The 13 T cell receptor beta chains below come from one sample, sequenced in a study of blood T cell repertoires in COVID-19. This table comes from immunoSEQ multiplex PCR, and its TCRdb copy is limited to in-frame clones, with some not included. Of roughly 170,000 clones listed, roughly four fifths are singletons. What was sequenced was PBMCs or T cells enriched from blood (not recorded which). These receptors were collected from a man aged 45-60 years who had recovered from COVID-19.

V and J are TRBV30 and TRBJ2-3, with no clear D. The CDR3 has 12 amino acids. Germline values: CDR1 GTSNPN, CDR2 SVGIG (reference sequence). Trimming shortened V by 6 bases and J by 2 bases, and 9 bases separated the two germline ends. The DNA for the CDR3 is TGTGCCTGTCGTGAGGCCACAGATACGCAGTATTTT. As protein: CACREATDTQYF.

V and J are TRBV7-9 and TRBJ1-1; unclear D gene. Deletions cut 5 bases from V and 0 bases from J, with 13 bases between. The V gene's germline CDR1 is SEHNR and CDR2 FQNEAQ (reference sequence). CDR3 size: 15 residues. CDR3 protein: CASSPPPGMNTEAFF. For the CDR3, the DNA is TGTGCCAGCAGCCCACCACCCGGGATGAACACTGAAGCTTTCTTT.

J is TRBJ2-5 and V is TRBV27; 12 bases agree with TRBD2. The V segment lost 5 bases and the J segment 10 bases; nucleotides outside the gene matches: 8. The germline V gene encodes CDR1 MNHEY and CDR2 SMNVEV (reference sequence). CDR3 length equals 14 residues. The CDR3 sequence: CASSRLAGGWGQYF. In DNA form, the CDR3 reads TGTGCCAGCAGTCGTCTAGCGGGGGGGTGGGGCCAGTACTTC.

J is TRBJ1-1 and V is TRBV7-2, with D hard to call. V gave up 5 bases and J gave up 7 bases, with 11 bases separating them. Per the germline V gene, CDR1 is SGHTA and CDR2 is FQGNSA. The CDR3 has 12 residues. The chain's CDR3 is CASSGLRYEAFF. The CDR3 region has the DNA TGTGCCAGCAGCGGGCTCAGGTATGAAGCTTTCTTT.

This chain uses TRBV2 with TRBJ1-2; 9 bases match TRBD1. Germline lookup yields CDR1 SNHLY and CDR2 FYNNEI. The V segment lost 3 bases and the J segment 6 bases; nucleotides outside the gene matches: 5. The CDR3 sequence is 14 residues long. CDR3 protein: CASSDYRTGDGYTF. In DNA form, the CDR3 reads TGTGCCAGCAGTGACTATAGGACAGGGGATGGCTACACCTTC.

The chain links TRBV18 to TRBJ2-1; TRBD2 matches 14 bases. The J segment lost 7 bases and the V segment lost 4 bases, leaving 6 bases of the junction unmatched. The CDR3 contains 16 residues. Germline CDR1 is KGHSH and CDR2 is LQKENI. CDR3 in amino acids: CASSLPGTSGSNEQFF. The DNA of the CDR3 is TGTGCCAGCTCACTCCCCGGGACTAGCGGGAGTAATGAGCAGTTCTTC.

On this clone itself: This specimen includes other DNA sequences encoding the same CDR3. The chain joins TRBV12-3 or TRBV12-4 to TRBJ1-5, with a possible D match to TRBD1 (5 bases). The CDR3 is made up of 13 amino acids. The ends were cut back, 8 bases at V and 6 bases at J, with 14 bases in the middle. The CDR3 DNA reads as TGTGCCAGCTCTTTTACCGGGGGTCAGCCCCAGCATTTT. Translated: CASSFTGGQPQHF.

In this sample, this clone turned up a few times. CDR3 amino acids: CASSLRTTGTQYF. CDR3 sequence (DNA): TGTGCCAGCAGCTTGCGAACTACAGGGACCCAGTACTTC. The chain recombines TRBV7-8 with TRBJ2-5, with D perhaps TRBD1 (5 bases). CDR1 and CDR2 from the germline V gene are SGHVS and FQNEAQ. This CDR3 region has 13 residues. Trimming stripped 3 bases from V and 7 bases from J, with 12 bases between.

With respect to this clone: At the DNA level, this CDR3 is encoded by other sequences in the same sample as well. The rearrangement links TRBV11-2 to TRBJ1-6, with D hard to call. The CDR3 is 14 amino acids. The germline V and J ends were trimmed by 0 bases and 7 bases, with 7 bases remaining between them. Germline CDR1 and CDR2: SGHAT and FQNNGV. The CDR3 coding sequence is TGTGCCAGCAGCTTAGATCGAGTAAATTCACCCCTCCACTTT. Its translation is CASSLDRVNSPLHF. The whole variable domain, remainder taken from reference TRBV11-2 and TRBJ1-6, is EAGVAQSPRYKIIEKRQSVAFWCNPISGHATLYWYQQILGQGPKLLIQFQNNGVVDDSQLPKDRFSAERLKGVDSTLKIQPAKLEDSAVYLCASSLDRVNSPLHFGNGTRLTVT.

This rearrangement joins TRBV10-3 to TRBJ2-3; TRBD2 matches 12 bases. Germline trimming cut 6 bases from V and 4 bases from J; bases unmatched to any gene: 11. This CDR3 comprises 17 residues. Germline V gives CDR1 ENHRY, CDR2 SYGVKD. In DNA form, the CDR3 reads TGTGCCATCAGCAGGACTAGCGGGGCCGACCGGGCAGATACGCAGTATTTT. Translation: CAISRTSGADRADTQYF.

This clone was seen more than once but under ten times. The chain joins TRBV9 to TRBJ1-5, with a weak D call TRBD1 (6 bases). The germline V and J ends were trimmed by 1 base and 6 bases, with 8 bases remaining between them. The CDR3 runs 13 residues. Germline CDR1 SGDLS, CDR2 YYNGEE. CDR3 residues: CASSVTGFQPQHF. The CDR3 bases are TGTGCCAGCAGCGTAACAGGGTTTCAGCCCCAGCATTTT.

The gene calls are TRBV2 and TRBJ2-1; 8 nucleotides line up with TRBD1. V lost 7 bases, J lost 4 bases, and 6 bases stayed unmatched. Germline V lookup: CDR1 SNHLY, CDR2 FYNNEI. The CDR3 contains 14 residues. CDR3 nucleotides: TGTGCCAGCATTGCGGGACAGGCGTACAATGAGCAGTTCTTC. Protein sequence: CASIAGQAYNEQFF.

This clone appeared a single time. V is TRBV5-8 and J is TRBJ1-2; D is unclear. Per the germline V gene, CDR1 is SGHTS and CDR2 is YDEGEE. The CDR3 contains 15 residues. Trimming cost V 4 bases and J 2 bases, with 15 bases left between them. In nucleotides, the CDR3 is TGTGCCAGCAGCGTGACAAAAAAGCCCAACTATGGCTACACCTTC. It encodes CASSVTKKPNYGYTF.